This T cell receptor (beta chain) emerged from a study of cytomegalovirus exposure and HLA in healthy donors. Points on this clone: As yet, its antigen is unknown.

PCR employed 60 Vbeta and 13 Jbeta primers. Authors' processing steps: Roughly 83 million unique TCR beta chains, 9.5 million to 11 million of them shared, were counted by a later analysis. The protocol was immunoSEQ multiplex PCR, while the TCRdb copy is restricted to in-frame clones and leaves out a portion. V and J calls and clone size are copied from that table; D and trimming were computed from the DNA. Of about 150,000 clones in the sample, roughly three quarters were seen once. J was trimmed by 7 bases and V by 4 bases; bases with no gene match: 12. This CDR3 is 17 amino acids long. The germline V gene has CDR1 SGHKS and CDR2 YYEKEE (reference sequence). Study results and limitations: For TCR beta chains, V- and J-gene trimming was later linked to a missense DCLRE1C variant. Exclusion as indistinguishable affected some V segments, including TRBV6-2 and TRBV6-3. Earlier analysis found most TCR beta V segments productive about 90% or about 30% of the time.

This receptor was taken from a woman aged 45-59 years in good health and CMV-seropositive. The sequenced sample was PBMCs. This chain links TRBV5-5 with TRBJ2-3; 13 bases are a match to TRBD2. The CDR3 protein is CASSPTELAGGRYTQYF. The CDR3 nucleotides read TGTGCCAGCAGCCCCACGGAACTAGCGGGAGGGAGGTATACGCAGTATTTT.